The 3 T cell receptor beta chains listed next were all sequenced from one sample in a study of cytomegalovirus exposure and HLA in healthy donors. Both 60 Vbeta primers and 13 Jbeta primers went into the PCR. Repertoires were generated with immunoSEQ multiplex PCR, while TCRdb's copy carries only in-frame clones and drops some. The sample yields roughly 120,000 clones, approximately 58% seen once. Source material: PBMCs. Receptors were obtained from a woman aged 30 to 39 in good health and CMV-seronegative.

The V gene is TRBV9, the J gene TRBJ2-5; 8 bases map to TRBD2. V shed 1 base and J 3 bases; nucleotides not matched to a gene: 5. The CDR3 has 15 residues. The germline gives CDR1 SGDLS, CDR2 YYNGEE. This CDR3 is CASSVQGTREETQYF. The CDR3, as DNA: TGTGCCAGCAGCGTACAAGGGACTAGAGAAGAGACCCAGTACTTC.

The V and J genes are TRBV25-1 and TRBJ1-1; 10 bases align to TRBD1. Germline V CDR1 and CDR2: MGHDK, SYGVNS. Trimming took 7 bases from V and 6 from J; bases not matched to a gene: 5. This CDR3 comprises 13 residues. CDR3 residues: CASIGQGGSEAFF. The CDR3 DNA follows: TGTGCCAGCATTGGACAGGGGGGATCTGAAGCTTTCTTT.

CDR3 in DNA: TGTGCCAGCAGCTTAGCGGAGGGCGGGGGCTATGGCTACACCTTC. As protein: CASSLAEGGGYGYTF. V usage is TRBV7-8 and J usage is TRBJ1-2; D possibly corresponds to TRBD1 (5 bases). The ends were cut back, 0 bases at V and 4 bases at J, with 12 bases in the middle. Germline assignment: CDR1 SGHVS and CDR2 FQNEAQ. The CDR3 covers 15 residues.